The T cell receptor beta chain under discussion was sequenced for a study of blood T cell repertoires in COVID-19. Only in-frame clones appear in the TCRdb table, and some are missing; sequencing was by immunoSEQ multiplex PCR. The sample yields just over 350,000 clones, more than 85% seen once. V lost 3 bases to trimming and J lost 3 bases, with 9 bases between them. The germline CDR1 and CDR2 sequences are SGHRS and YFSETQ. The CDR3 runs to 13 residues. Clinical history reported by participants formed the basis on which cohorts were assigned. Sample: PBMCs or T cells enriched from blood (not recorded which). The J gene is TRBJ2-5, the V gene TRBV5-1; D remains ambiguous. This clonotype originated in a woman under 40 who had recovered from COVID-19. The CDR3 region is CASSYQAEETQYF. In DNA, the CDR3 is TGCGCCAGCAGCTACCAAGCTGAAGAGACCCAGTACTTC.